Presented here are 21 T cell receptor beta chains from one specimen sequenced in a study of T cell changes during pregnancy in multiple sclerosis. The method was immunoSEQ multiplex PCR; TCRdb's version includes in-frame clones alone and lacks a portion of them. The table has 30,000 to 45,000 clones, about 90% seen once. The sample was CD4+ T cells from peripheral blood mononuclear cells, taken after pregnancy. The receptors come from a female donor in good health, enrolled as a control in a pregnancy study.

This chain links TRBV29-1 with TRBJ2-3; TRBD1 agrees at 7 bases. The germline CDR1 and CDR2 sequences are SQVTM and ANQGSEA. The V gene end was trimmed by 7 bases and the J gene end by 0 bases; junction bases not matched to a gene: 4. The CDR3 has 13 residues. CDR3 DNA sequence: TGCAGCGAAACGACAGGGAGCACAGATACGCAGTATTTT. It yields the protein CSETTGSTDTQYF.

This rearrangement joins TRBV27 to TRBJ2-1; 9 positions match TRBD2. CDR1 MNHEY and CDR2 SMNVEV come from the germline V gene (reference sequence). The J segment lost 6 bases and the V segment lost 5 bases, leaving 17 bases of the junction unmatched. The CDR3 is 18 amino acids. CDR3 residues: CASSRLLNAGGPGNEQFF. In nucleotides, the CDR3 is TGTGCCAGCAGTCGCCTACTGAACGCGGGAGGGCCGGGCAATGAGCAGTTCTTC.

This chain uses TRBV2 with TRBJ2-3; 13 bases match TRBD2. J lost 6 bases, V lost 4 bases, and 7 bases had no gene match. This CDR3 spans 16 amino acids. Germline assignment: CDR1 SNHLY and CDR2 FYNNEI. The DNA of the CDR3 is TGTGCCAGCAGTGGGGGGGGACTAGCGGGGTCTGATACGCAGTATTTT. Amino acid sequence: CASSGGGLAGSDTQYF. Filled out from reference TRBV2 and TRBJ2-3, the complete variable domain reads EPEVTQTPSHQVTQMGQEVILRCVPISNHLYFYWYRQILGQKVEFLVSFYNNEISEKSEIFDDQFSVERPDGSNFTLKIRSTKLEDSAMYFCASSGGGLAGSDTQYFGPGTRLTVL.

V is TRBV27 and J is TRBJ2-1; 7 bases are shared with TRBD2. V dropped 3 bases and J dropped 6; count of bases not matched to a gene: 11. There are 16 residues in the CDR3. Germline V gives CDR1 MNHEY, CDR2 SMNVEV (reference sequence). This CDR3 reads CASSFTPRGSGNEQFF. CDR3 nucleotides: TGTGCCAGCAGTTTCACCCCCCGCGGGAGCGGCAATGAGCAGTTCTTC.

The chain combines TRBV19 with TRBJ2-5, with 8 bases fitting TRBD2. The germline V gene encodes CDR1 LNHDA and CDR2 SQIVND (reference sequence). Germline trimming cut 1 base from V and 2 bases from J; bases unmatched to any gene: 0. The CDR3 covers 14 residues. For the CDR3, the DNA is TGTGCCAGTAGTATAGCGGGGGGGCAAGAGACCCAGTACTTC. Translated, it gives CASSIAGGQETQYF.

The chain links TRBV12-5 to TRBJ2-1; TRBD2 agrees at 8 bases. The CDR3 sequence is 13 residues long. The germline V gene encodes CDR1 LGHNT and CDR2 FRNRAP. Trimming removed 8 bases from V and 8 bases from J; junction bases left unmatched: 8. The CDR3 here is CASIGLAGDEQFF. The CDR3 coding sequence is TGTGCTAGTATCGGACTAGCCGGCGATGAGCAGTTCTTC.

The chain couples TRBV6-4 to TRBJ2-2, with 9 bases lining up with TRBD2. The germline CDR1 and CDR2 sequences are MRHNA and SNTAGT. The CDR3 totals 16 residues. Trimming at V came to 7 bases and at J to 1 base, leaving 7 bases not matched to a gene. This chain's CDR3 is CASKGLAGENTGELFF. In DNA, the CDR3 is TGTGCCAGCAAGGGCTTAGCGGGGGAGAACACCGGGGAGCTGTTTTTT.

CDR3 amino acids: CASKEGSSGSGDYNEQFF. CDR3 DNA sequence: TGTGCCAGCAAGGAAGGGTCTAGCGGGAGTGGAGACTACAATGAGCAGTTCTTC. The rearrangement uses TRBV2 and TRBJ2-1; 10 bases match TRBD2. The CDR3 spans 18 residues. CDR1 and CDR2 from the germline V gene are SNHLY and FYNNEI. J was trimmed by 3 bases and V by 7 bases; bases with no gene match: 15.

The CDR3 region is CAWSVIFRGSGDTQYF. The CDR3 coding sequence is TGTGCCTGGAGTGTAATCTTCCGGGGATCGGGAGATACGCAGTATTTT. This sequence joins TRBV30 and TRBJ2-3; D is perhaps TRBD2 (5 bases). The V end lost 0 bases, the J end lost 5 bases, and 18 bases lay between the germline ends. The germline gives CDR1 GTSNPN, CDR2 SVGIG (reference sequence). The CDR3 is 16 amino acids. The variable domain in full, completed from reference TRBV30 and TRBJ2-3, reads SQTIHQWPATLVQPVGSPLSLECTVEGTSNPNLYWYRQAAGRGLQLLFYSVGIGQISSEVPQNLSASRPQDRQFILSSKKLLLSDSGFYLCAWSVIFRGSGDTQYFGPGTRLTVL.

V usage is TRBV2 and J usage is TRBJ2-5; 13 bases map to TRBD2. The CDR3 sequence is 15 residues long. Losses at the gene ends were 4 bases for V and 5 bases for J; bases not matched to a gene: 4. In germline, CDR1 is SNHLY, CDR2 FYNNEI. Here the CDR3 DNA reads TGTGCCAGCAGTGGGACTAGCGGGAGTGGGGAGACCCAGTACTTC. It yields the protein CASSGTSGSGETQYF.

This chain uses TRBV25-1 with TRBJ1-3; D not certain. Germline-derived CDR1 and CDR2 are MGHDK and SYGVNS. This CDR3 is 13 amino acids long. Deletions cut 4 bases from V and 7 bases from J, with 11 bases between. As DNA, the CDR3 is TGTGCCAGCAGTGTTGGAGGGTGGAACACCATATATTTT. Residues: CASSVGGWNTIYF.

V is TRBV5-4 and J is TRBJ1-1, with a tentative D call TRBD1 (6 bases). In germline, CDR1 is SGHNT, CDR2 YYREEE (reference sequence). This CDR3 is 13 amino acids long. With 0 bases removed from V and 6 bases from J, the gap between germline ends came to 9 bases. The chain's CDR3 is CASSLDREAEAFF. CDR3 sequence (DNA): TGTGCCAGCAGCTTGGACAGGGAAGCTGAAGCTTTCTTT.

The rearrangement uses TRBV30 and TRBJ1-1; tentatively, D is TRBD1 (6 bases). This CDR3 contains 15 residues. Trimming left V 1 base short and J 3 bases short, with 15 bases between. From germline, CDR1 is GTSNPN and CDR2 SVGIG (reference sequence). The CDR3 reads CAWSGGRGWDTEAFF. The CDR3 DNA sequence: TGTGCCTGGAGTGGGGGTAGGGGGTGGGACACTGAAGCTTTCTTT.

Only one count was recorded for this clone. The chain is built from TRBV18 and TRBJ1-5, with a possible D match to TRBD1 (5 bases). The CDR3 extends over 14 amino acids. Trimming cost V 4 bases and J 0 bases, with 7 bases left between them. Germline lookup yields CDR1 KGHSH and CDR2 LQKENI. CDR3 residues: CASSRQNSNQPQHF. The DNA of the CDR3 is TGTGCCAGCTCACGACAGAATAGCAATCAGCCCCAGCATTTT.

The chain couples TRBV7-2 to TRBJ1-2, with 10 bases aligning to TRBD1. With V trimmed by 4 bases and J by 5 bases, 7 bases remained unmatched. Germline-derived CDR1 and CDR2 are SGHTA and FQGNSA. This CDR3 has 15 amino acids. CDR3 DNA sequence: TGTGCCAGCAGCTCAGGGACAGGGGAAGTTTATGGCTACACCTTC. Residues: CASSSGTGEVYGYTF.

This chain joins TRBV10-3 and TRBJ2-5; 13 nucleotides align to TRBD2. CDR3 size: 17 residues. The germline V gene encodes CDR1 ENHRY and CDR2 SYGVKD. The junction had 6 bases not matched to a gene; V was cut back by 3 bases and J by 2 bases. The CDR3 region has the DNA TGTGCCATCAGTGACCAGCCGACTAGCGGGGGGCAAGAGACCCAGTACTTC. Protein sequence: CAISDQPTSGGQETQYF.

V and J are TRBV6-5 and TRBJ1-2; 9 bases match TRBD1. With V trimmed by 5 bases and J by 5 bases, 6 bases remained unmatched. CDR1 and CDR2 (germline): MNHEY, SVGAGI. The CDR3 covers 14 residues. DNA of the CDR3: TGTGCCAGCAGTCGACAGGGGGGTATTTATGGCTACACCTTC. It encodes CASSRQGGIYGYTF.

The genes are TRBV29-1 and TRBJ1-2; D is possibly TRBD1 (5 bases). The CDR3 covers 11 residues. The V gene's germline CDR1 is SQVTM and CDR2 ANQGSEA. The V and J ends lost 7 bases and 8 bases respectively, with 14 bases between them. As DNA, the CDR3 is TGCAGCGCCGTAAGGGAGGGGGGCTACACCTTC. It encodes CSAVREGGYTF.

This sequence joins TRBV7-9 and TRBJ2-3, with 8 bases lining up with TRBD1. Trimming took 5 bases from V and 2 from J; bases not matched to a gene: 9. The CDR3 extends over 16 amino acids. Germline loops: CDR1 SEHNR, CDR2 FQNEAQ (reference sequence). In DNA form, the CDR3 reads TGTGCCAGCAGCCCGCCGACAGGGGCCATCACAGATACGCAGTATTTT. This codes for CASSPPTGAITDTQYF.

This chain joins TRBV30 and TRBJ2-3, with 7 bases matching TRBD1. The germline gives CDR1 GTSNPN, CDR2 SVGIG (reference sequence). The CDR3 is 16 residues long. V trimming: 0 bases; J trimming: 3 bases; junction bases outside the gene matches: 9. The CDR3 sequence: CAWSVQGGLRTDTQYF. CDR3 nucleotides: TGTGCCTGGAGTGTACAAGGGGGCTTGAGGACAGATACGCAGTATTTT.

The V call is TRBV6-1, the J call TRBJ1-5, with TRBD1 identical over 10 bases. After removal of 6 bases from V and 2 bases from J, the junction contained 1 base not matched to a gene. The CDR3 sequence is 14 residues long. Germline V gene sequence: CDR1 MNHNS, CDR2 SASEGT. CDR3 amino acids: CASRGTGGNQPQHF. The CDR3 DNA follows: TGTGCCAGCAGGGGGACAGGGGGCAATCAGCCCCAGCATTTT.